Listed here are 17 T cell receptor beta chains from one sample, sequenced in a study of blood T cell repertoires in COVID-19. Sequenced by immunoSEQ multiplex PCR; TCRdb stores in-frame clones only, minus some. The sample lists 190,000 or so clones; around 87% were seen once. Sequencing input: peripheral blood. The receptors were gathered from a man aged 35 to 55 with active or convalescent COVID-19.

CDR3 residues: CASSASGGYSTGELFF. CDR3 coding DNA: TGTGCCAGCAGTGCTAGCGGGGGATACTCCACCGGGGAGCTGTTTTTT. The chain has TRBV6-1 and TRBJ2-2; TRBD2 matches 10 bases. V shed 4 bases and J 4 bases; nucleotides not matched to a gene: 6. The CDR3 runs 16 residues. Germline values: CDR1 MNHNS, CDR2 SASEGT.

The chain combines TRBV28 with TRBJ2-7; possibly TRBD2 for D (6 bases). This CDR3 is 15 amino acids long. Germline V gene lookup returns CDR1 MDHEN and CDR2 SYDVKM. Trimming pared 3 bases from V and 2 bases from J, leaving 14 bases between. In nucleotides, the CDR3 is TGTGCCAGCAGTTTTGGGGGGATGCCTCCCTACGAGCAGTACTTC. Translation gives CASSFGGMPPYEQYF.

This clone was detected a few times. This chain connects TRBV5-1 to TRBJ1-6; D ambiguous. The CDR3 has 13 residues. The V end lost 2 bases, the J end lost 8 bases, and 8 bases lay between the germline ends. Germline CDR1 reads SGHRS; CDR2 reads YFSETQ. This CDR3 reads CASSFLTDSPLHF. CDR3 DNA sequence: TGCGCCAGCAGCTTTCTTACTGATTCACCCCTCCACTTT.

The chain links TRBV7-9 to TRBJ1-6; 9 positions match TRBD1. The V segment lost 4 bases and the J segment 4 bases; nucleotides outside the gene matches: 2. The CDR3 is made up of 15 amino acids. CDR1 and CDR2 (germline): SEHNR, FQNEAQ (reference sequence). CDR3 bases: TGTGCCAGCAGCTCGGACAGGGGATATAATTCACCCCTCCACTTT. Residues: CASSSDRGYNSPLHF.

The gene calls are TRBV19 and TRBJ1-5; D might be TRBD1 (5 bases). V lost 3 bases to trimming and J lost 4 bases, with 10 bases between them. Germline V lookup: CDR1 LNHDA, CDR2 SQIVND (reference sequence). CDR3 length equals 14 residues. CDR3 loop: CASSIQEGNQPQHF. CDR3 DNA: TGTGCCAGTAGTATTCAGGAGGGGAATCAGCCCCAGCATTTT.

The sample holds one count of this clone. V gene TRBV12-3 or TRBV12-4 combines with J gene TRBJ1-6; D is unresolved. The CDR3 is made up of 12 amino acids. V lost 3 bases and J lost 9, with 6 bases in between. DNA of the CDR3: TGTGCCAGCAGTTTCACAGTTTCACCCCTCCACTTT. This gives the protein CASSFTVSPLHF.

V is TRBV27 and J is TRBJ1-6, with a possible D match to TRBD1 (5 bases). V was pared by 2 bases and J by 7 bases, with 12 bases between. CDR1 is MNHEY, CDR2 SMNVEV, per germline (reference sequence). The CDR3 is made up of 15 amino acids. CDR3 in DNA: TGTGCCAGCAGTTTACGCCCGGGGGAAAATTCACCCCTCCACTTT. This gives the protein CASSLRPGENSPLHF.

The rearrangement uses TRBV6-5 and TRBJ2-7; D possibly corresponds to TRBD2 (6 bases). This CDR3 has 14 residues. Germline-derived CDR1 and CDR2 are MNHEY and SVGAGI. The ends were cut back, 5 bases at V and 2 bases at J, with 13 bases in the middle. The chain's CDR3 is CASSPWTGAYEQYF. The CDR3 DNA sequence: TGTGCCAGCAGTCCCTGGACGGGAGCCTACGAGCAGTACTTC.

This clone turned up a few times. The chain is built from TRBV7-9 and TRBJ1-2, with no clear D. There are 15 residues in the CDR3. The V and J ends lost 5 bases and 0 bases respectively, with 13 bases between them. The germline CDR1 and CDR2 sequences are SEHNR and FQNEAQ (reference sequence). The CDR3 DNA reads as TGTGCCAGCAGCCCCTGGGCCCAAGCTAACTATGGCTACACCTTC. Amino acids: CASSPWAQANYGYTF.

The V call is TRBV30, the J call TRBJ1-4; weak D call: TRBD1 (6 bases). From germline, CDR1 is GTSNPN and CDR2 SVGIG (reference sequence). V was trimmed by 8 bases and J by 8 bases, leaving 18 bases between them. CDR3 length: 13 amino acids. The DNA of the CDR3 is TGTGCCATGGGGGCAGGGGCAAGCGAAAAACTGTTTTTT. It specifies CAMGAGASEKLFF.

This clone appeared once. The chain joins TRBV28 to TRBJ2-7; weak D call: TRBD1 (6 bases). V lost 2 bases and J 0 bases, leaving 8 bases between the germline ends. Germline V CDR1 and CDR2: MDHEN, SYDVKM. The CDR3 consists of 14 residues. DNA for the CDR3: TGTGCCAGCAGTTTACGGGACAACTCCTACGAGCAGTACTTC. Its translation: CASSLRDNSYEQYF.

This clone has just one count. This chain uses TRBV19 with TRBJ2-7; 8 positions match TRBD2. The germline V gene encodes CDR1 LNHDA and CDR2 SQIVND (reference sequence). The CDR3 is 14 residues long. V dropped 4 bases and J dropped 6; count of bases not matched to a gene: 8. CDR3 region: CASSRSGGPGEQYF. The CDR3 DNA reads TGTGCCAGTAGTAGGTCGGGGGGGCCGGGCGAGCAGTACTTC.

The J gene is TRBJ2-5, the V gene TRBV6-2 or TRBV6-3; 8 nucleotides line up with TRBD2. The trim removed 5 bases at V and 4 bases at J, leaving 9 bases unmatched. CDR3 length: 15 amino acids. Germline V gives CDR1 MNHEY, CDR2 SVGEGT. CDR3 DNA: TGTGCCAGCAGTAGGTTAGCGGGGTCGCGAGAGACCCAGTACTTC. The encoded protein is CASSRLAGSRETQYF.

This rearrangement joins TRBV3-1 (or the pseudogene TRBV3-2) to TRBJ1-2; D perhaps matches TRBD1 (6 bases). This CDR3 has 14 amino acids. V lost 0 bases and J 8 bases, leaving 13 bases between the germline ends. Germline-derived CDR1 and CDR2 are LGHDT and YNNKEL (reference sequence). CDR3 residues: CASSQEGGAKGYTF. The CDR3 DNA reads TGTGCCAGCAGCCAAGAAGGGGGGGCAAAGGGCTACACCTTC.

J is TRBJ2-3 and V is TRBV5-1, with TRBD1 matching 9 bases. The CDR3 loop spans 15 amino acids. The junction had 10 bases not matched to a gene; V was cut back by 9 bases and J by 2 bases. Germline values: CDR1 SGHRS, CDR2 YFSETQ. CDR3 loop: CATSSGTGNTDTQYF. The CDR3 DNA is TGCGCCACCTCCTCCGGGACAGGGAACACAGATACGCAGTATTTT.

This clone was seen a few times. The chain employs TRBV7-8 and TRBJ1-2, with a weak D call TRBD1 (6 bases). Trimming shortened V by 0 bases and J by 7 bases, and 9 bases separated the two germline ends. Germline V lookup: CDR1 SGHVS, CDR2 FQNEAQ. The CDR3 has 13 residues. DNA for the CDR3: TGTGCCAGCAGCTTAGCAGGGGGTTTTGGCTACACCTTC. Protein: CASSLAGGFGYTF.

This clone has a single count. V gene TRBV2 combines with J gene TRBJ2-1; TRBD1 matches at 9 bases. Germline trimming cut 5 bases from V and 3 bases from J; bases unmatched to any gene: 5. This CDR3 comprises 15 residues. CDR1 and CDR2 (germline): SNHLY, FYNNEI. In DNA, the CDR3 is TGTGCCAGCAGTTACGGGACAGGGCACTACAATGAGCAGTTCTTC. It specifies CASSYGTGHYNEQFF.